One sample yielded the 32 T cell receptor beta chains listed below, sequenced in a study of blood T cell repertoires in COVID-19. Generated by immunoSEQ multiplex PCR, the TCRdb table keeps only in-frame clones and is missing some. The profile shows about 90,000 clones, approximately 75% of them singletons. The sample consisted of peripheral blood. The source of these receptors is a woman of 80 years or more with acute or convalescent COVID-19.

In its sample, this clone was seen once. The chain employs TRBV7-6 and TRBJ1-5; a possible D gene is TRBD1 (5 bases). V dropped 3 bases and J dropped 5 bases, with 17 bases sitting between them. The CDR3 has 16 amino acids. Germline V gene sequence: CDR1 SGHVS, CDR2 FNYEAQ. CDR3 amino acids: CASSFGGGTEDQPQHF. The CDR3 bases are TGTGCCAGCAGCTTCGGAGGCGGGACGGAGGATCAGCCCCAGCATTTT.

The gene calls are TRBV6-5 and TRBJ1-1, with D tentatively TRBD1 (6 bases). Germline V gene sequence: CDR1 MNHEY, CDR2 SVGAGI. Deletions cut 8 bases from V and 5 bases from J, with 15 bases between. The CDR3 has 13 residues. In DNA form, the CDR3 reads TGTGCCAGCGATAACAGGGTTTGGACTGAAGCTTTCTTT. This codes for CASDNRVWTEAFF.

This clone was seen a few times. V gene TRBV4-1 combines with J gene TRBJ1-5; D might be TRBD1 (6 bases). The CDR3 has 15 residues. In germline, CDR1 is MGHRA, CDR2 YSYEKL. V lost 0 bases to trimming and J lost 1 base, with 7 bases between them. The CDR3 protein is CASSQEGGSNQPQHF. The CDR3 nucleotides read TGCGCCAGCAGCCAAGAAGGGGGAAGCAATCAGCCCCAGCATTTT.

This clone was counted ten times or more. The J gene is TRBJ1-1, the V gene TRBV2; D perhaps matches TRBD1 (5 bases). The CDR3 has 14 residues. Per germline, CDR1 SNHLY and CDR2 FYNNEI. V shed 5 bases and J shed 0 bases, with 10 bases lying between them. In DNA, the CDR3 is TGTGCCAGCAGTCTGACAGCCATGAACACTGAAGCTTTCTTT. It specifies CASSLTAMNTEAFF.

In DNA form, the CDR3 reads TGTGCCAGCAGTTTAGGACAGGGGGCCCACGAGCAGTACTTC. Protein sequence: CASSLGQGAHEQYF. The rearrangement links TRBV28 to TRBJ2-7, with 11 bases matching TRBD1. The length of the CDR3 is 14 residues. The germline CDR1 and CDR2 sequences are MDHEN and SYDVKM. The ends lost 2 bases at V and 5 bases at J; junction bases unmatched: 2. The full variable domain, its missing parts supplied by reference TRBV28 and TRBJ2-7, is DVKVTQSSRYLVKRTGEKVFLECVQDMDHENMFWYRQDPGLGLRLIYFSYDVKMKEKGDIPEGYSVSREKKERFSLILESASTNQTSMYLCASSLGQGAHEQYFGPGTRLTVT.

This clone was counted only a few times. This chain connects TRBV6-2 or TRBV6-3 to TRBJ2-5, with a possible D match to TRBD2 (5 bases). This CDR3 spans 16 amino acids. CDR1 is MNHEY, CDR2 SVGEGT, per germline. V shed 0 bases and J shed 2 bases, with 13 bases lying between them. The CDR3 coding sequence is TGTGCCAGCAGTTACTCGAAAGGACGGAGGCAAGAGACCCAGTACTTC. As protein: CASSYSKGRRQETQYF.

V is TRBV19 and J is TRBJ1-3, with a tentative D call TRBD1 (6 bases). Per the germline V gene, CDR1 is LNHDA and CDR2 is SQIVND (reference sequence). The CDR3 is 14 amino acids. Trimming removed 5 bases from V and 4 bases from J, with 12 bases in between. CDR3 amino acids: CASSPQGEGNTIYF. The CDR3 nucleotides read TGTGCCAGTAGTCCACAGGGCGAAGGAAACACCATATATTTT.

CDR3 amino acids: CASSWLARTNEKLFF. The DNA of the CDR3 is TGCGCCAGCAGCTGGCTCGCTCGCACTAATGAAAAACTGTTTTTT. The chain combines TRBV5-1 with TRBJ1-4; D uncertain. The CDR3 is 15 residues long. The V end was cut by 3 bases, the J end by 2 bases, with 11 bases between. Germline lookup yields CDR1 SGHRS and CDR2 YFSETQ.

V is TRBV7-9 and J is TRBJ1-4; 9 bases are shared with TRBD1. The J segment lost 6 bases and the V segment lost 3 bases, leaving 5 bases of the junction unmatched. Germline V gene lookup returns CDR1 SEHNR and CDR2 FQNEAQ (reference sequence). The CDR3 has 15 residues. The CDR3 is CASSFSGTGHEKLFF. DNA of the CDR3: TGTGCCAGCAGCTTCTCCGGGACAGGGCATGAAAAACTGTTTTTT.

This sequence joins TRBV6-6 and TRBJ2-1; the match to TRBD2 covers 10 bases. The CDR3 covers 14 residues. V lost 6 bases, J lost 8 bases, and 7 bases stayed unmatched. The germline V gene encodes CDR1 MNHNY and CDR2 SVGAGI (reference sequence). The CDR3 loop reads CASRPGLAWYEQFF. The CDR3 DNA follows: TGTGCCAGCAGGCCGGGACTAGCGTGGTATGAGCAGTTCTTC.

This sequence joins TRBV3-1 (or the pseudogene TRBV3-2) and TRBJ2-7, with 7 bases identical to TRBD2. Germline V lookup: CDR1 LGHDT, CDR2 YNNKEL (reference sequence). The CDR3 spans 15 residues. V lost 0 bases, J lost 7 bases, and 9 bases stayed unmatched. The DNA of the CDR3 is TGTGCCAGCAGCCAAGATTTAGGAAGGGAGGGTGAGCAGTACTTC. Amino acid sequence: CASSQDLGREGEQYF.

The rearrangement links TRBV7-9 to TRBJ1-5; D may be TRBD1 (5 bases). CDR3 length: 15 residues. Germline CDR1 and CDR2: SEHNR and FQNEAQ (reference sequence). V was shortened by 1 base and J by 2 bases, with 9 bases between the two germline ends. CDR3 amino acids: CASSLGGGGNQPQHF. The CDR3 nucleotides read TGTGCCAGCAGCTTAGGGGGGGGAGGCAATCAGCCCCAGCATTTT.

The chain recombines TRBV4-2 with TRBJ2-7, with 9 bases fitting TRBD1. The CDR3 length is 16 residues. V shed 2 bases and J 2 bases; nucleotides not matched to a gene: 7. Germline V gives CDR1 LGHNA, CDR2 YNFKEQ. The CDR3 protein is CASSQNEGDRAYEQYF. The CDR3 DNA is TGTGCCAGCAGCCAAAACGAGGGGGACAGGGCCTACGAGCAGTACTTC.

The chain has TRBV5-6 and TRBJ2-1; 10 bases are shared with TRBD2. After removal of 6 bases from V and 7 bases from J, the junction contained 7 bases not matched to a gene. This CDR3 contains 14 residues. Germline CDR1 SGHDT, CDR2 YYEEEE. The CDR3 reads CASILAGEPNEQFF. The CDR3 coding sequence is TGTGCCAGCATCCTAGCGGGGGAGCCAAATGAGCAGTTCTTC.

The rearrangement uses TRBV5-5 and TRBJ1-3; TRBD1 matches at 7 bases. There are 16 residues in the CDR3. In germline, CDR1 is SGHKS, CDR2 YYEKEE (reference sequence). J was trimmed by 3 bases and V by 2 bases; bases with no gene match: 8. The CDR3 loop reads CASSFGQTGFGNTIYF. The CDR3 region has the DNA TGTGCCAGCAGCTTCGGACAGACAGGGTTTGGAAACACCATATATTTT.

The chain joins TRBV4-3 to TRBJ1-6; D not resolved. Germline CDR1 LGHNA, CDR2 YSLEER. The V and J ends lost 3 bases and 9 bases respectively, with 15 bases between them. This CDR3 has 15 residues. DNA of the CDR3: TGCGCCAGCAGCCAGAGTATGTCCAGCGGTTCACCCCTCCACTTT. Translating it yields CASSQSMSSGSPLHF.

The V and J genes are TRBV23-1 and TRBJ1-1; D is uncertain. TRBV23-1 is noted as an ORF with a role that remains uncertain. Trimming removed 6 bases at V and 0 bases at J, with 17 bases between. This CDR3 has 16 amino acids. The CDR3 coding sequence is TGCGCCAGCAGCTCAATGGAGGAGTCCATGAACACTGAAGCTTTCTTT. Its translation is CASSSMEESMNTEAFF.

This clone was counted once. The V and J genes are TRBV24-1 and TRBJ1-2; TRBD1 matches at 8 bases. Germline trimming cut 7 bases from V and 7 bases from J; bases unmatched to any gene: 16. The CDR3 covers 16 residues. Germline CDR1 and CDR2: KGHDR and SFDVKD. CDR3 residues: CATRGGQGRNYSGYTF. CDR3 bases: TGTGCCACCAGGGGCGGACAGGGAAGGAACTATTCTGGCTACACCTTC.

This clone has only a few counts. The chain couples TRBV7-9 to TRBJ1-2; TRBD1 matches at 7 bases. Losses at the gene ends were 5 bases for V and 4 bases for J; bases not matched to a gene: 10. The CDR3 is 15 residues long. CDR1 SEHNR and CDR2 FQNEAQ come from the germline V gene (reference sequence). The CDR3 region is CASSAGQSDAYGYTF. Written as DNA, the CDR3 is TGTGCCAGCAGCGCGGGACAGTCGGATGCCTATGGCTACACCTTC.

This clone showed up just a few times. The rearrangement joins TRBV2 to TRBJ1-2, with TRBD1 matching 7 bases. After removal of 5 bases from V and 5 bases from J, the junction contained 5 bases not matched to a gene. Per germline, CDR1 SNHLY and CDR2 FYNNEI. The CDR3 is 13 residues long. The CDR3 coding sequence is TGTGCCAGCAGTAGTGACAGGGTATATGGCTACACCTTC. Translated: CASSSDRVYGYTF.

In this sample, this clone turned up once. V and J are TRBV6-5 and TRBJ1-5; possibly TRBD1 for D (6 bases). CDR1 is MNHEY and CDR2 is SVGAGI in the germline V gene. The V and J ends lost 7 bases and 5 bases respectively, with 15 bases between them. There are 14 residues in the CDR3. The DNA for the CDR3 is TGTGCCAGCACCAGGCGGGGGGCGGATCAGCCCCAGCATTTT. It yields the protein CASTRRGADQPQHF.

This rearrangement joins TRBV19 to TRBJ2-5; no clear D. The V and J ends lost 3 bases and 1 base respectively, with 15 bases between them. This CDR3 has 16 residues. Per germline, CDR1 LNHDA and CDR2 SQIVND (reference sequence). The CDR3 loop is CASSILAAPSQETQYF. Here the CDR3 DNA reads TGTGCCAGTAGTATCCTCGCGGCACCTTCCCAAGAGACCCAGTACTTC. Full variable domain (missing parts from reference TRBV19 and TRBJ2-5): DGGITQSPKYLFRKEGQNVTLSCEQNLNHDAMYWYRQDPGQGLRLIYYSQIVNDFQKGDIAEGYSVSREKKESFPLTVTSAQKNPTAFYLCASSILAAPSQETQYFGPGTRLLVL.

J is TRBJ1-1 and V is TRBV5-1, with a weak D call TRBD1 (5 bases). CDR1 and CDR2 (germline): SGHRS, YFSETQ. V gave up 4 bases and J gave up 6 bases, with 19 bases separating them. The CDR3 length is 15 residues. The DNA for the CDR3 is TGCGCCAGCAGCACGTCCGGGCTCCAACAGGCTGAAGCTTTCTTT. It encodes CASSTSGLQQAEAFF.

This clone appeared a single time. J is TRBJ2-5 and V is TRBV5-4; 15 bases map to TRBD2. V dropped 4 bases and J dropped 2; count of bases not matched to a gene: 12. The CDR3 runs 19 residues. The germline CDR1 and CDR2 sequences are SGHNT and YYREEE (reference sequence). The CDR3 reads CASSPSVPGLAGGQETQYF. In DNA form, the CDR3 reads TGTGCCAGCAGCCCCTCGGTCCCGGGACTAGCGGGGGGACAAGAGACCCAGTACTTC.

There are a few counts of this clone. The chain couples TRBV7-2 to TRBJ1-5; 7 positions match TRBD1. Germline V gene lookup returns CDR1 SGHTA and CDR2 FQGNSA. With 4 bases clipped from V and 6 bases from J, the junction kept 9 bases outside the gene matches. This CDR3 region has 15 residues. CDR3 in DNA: TGTGCCAGCAGCTCAGAGGGGGCGCGGAGTCAGCCCCAGCATTTT. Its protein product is CASSSEGARSQPQHF.

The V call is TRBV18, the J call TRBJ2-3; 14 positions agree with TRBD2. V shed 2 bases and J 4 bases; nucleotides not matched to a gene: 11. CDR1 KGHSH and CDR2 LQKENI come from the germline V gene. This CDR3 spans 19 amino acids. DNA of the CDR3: TGTGCCAGCTCACCATTCTACGAGACTAGCGGGGGGGTAGCAGATACGCAGTATTTT. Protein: CASSPFYETSGGVADTQYF. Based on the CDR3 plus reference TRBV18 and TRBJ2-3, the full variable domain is NAGVMQNPRHLVRRRGQEARLRCSPMKGHSHVYWYRQLPEEGLKFMVYLQKENIIDESGMPKERFSAEFPKEGPSILRIQQVVRGDSAAYFCASSPFYETSGGVADTQYFGPGTRLTVL.

This CDR3 is CASSYAGGPGSEQFF. The CDR3 DNA is TGTGCCAGCAGTTACGCGGGGGGGCCGGGGAGTGAGCAGTTCTTC. This chain joins TRBV6-2 or TRBV6-3 and TRBJ2-1; 9 nucleotides agree with TRBD2. V was pared by 2 bases and J by 9 bases, with 8 bases of the junction left unmatched. The CDR3 contains 15 residues. CDR1 is MNHEY and CDR2 is SVGEGT in the germline V gene.

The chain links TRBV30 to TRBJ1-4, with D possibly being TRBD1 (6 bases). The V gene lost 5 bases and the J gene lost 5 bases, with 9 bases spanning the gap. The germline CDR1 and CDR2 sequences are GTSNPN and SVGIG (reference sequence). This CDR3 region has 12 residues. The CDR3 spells CAWAGQNEKLFF. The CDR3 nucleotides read TGTGCCTGGGCTGGACAGAATGAAAAACTGTTTTTT. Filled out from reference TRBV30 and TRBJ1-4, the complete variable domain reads SQTIHQWPATLVQPVGSPLSLECTVEGTSNPNLYWYRQAAGRGLQLLFYSVGIGQISSEVPQNLSASRPQDRQFILSSKKLLLSDSGFYLCAWAGQNEKLFFGSGTQLSVL.

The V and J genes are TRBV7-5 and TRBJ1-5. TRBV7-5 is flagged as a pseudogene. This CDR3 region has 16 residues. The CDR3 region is CARSLGGWGLEQPQHF. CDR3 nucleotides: TGTGCCAGAAGCTTAGGAGGGTGGGGACTGGAGCAGCCCCAGCATTTT.

For the CDR3, the DNA is TGTGCCAGTAGTATAGTCGAGGCAGGCACAGATACGCAGTATTTT. Translating gives CASSIVEAGTDTQYF. V is TRBV19 and J is TRBJ2-3; D is unresolved. With 1 base removed from V and 1 base from J, the gap between germline ends came to 9 bases. CDR3 size: 15 residues. The V gene's germline CDR1 is LNHDA and CDR2 SQIVND (reference sequence).

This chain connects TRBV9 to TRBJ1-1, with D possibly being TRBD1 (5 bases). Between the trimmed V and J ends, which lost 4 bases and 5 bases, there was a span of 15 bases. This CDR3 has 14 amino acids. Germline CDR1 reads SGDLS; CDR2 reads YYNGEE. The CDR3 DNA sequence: TGTGCCAGCAGCTCTCGACAGTTCAGGACTGAAGCTTTCTTT. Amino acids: CASSSRQFRTEAFF.

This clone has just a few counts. The chain's CDR3 is CASSHGAGDYTGELFF. CDR3 nucleotides: TGTGCCAGCAGCCACGGAGCGGGGGACTACACCGGGGAGCTGTTTTTT. The rearrangement uses TRBV14 and TRBJ2-2; 8 bases are a match to TRBD2. Trimming at V came to 3 bases and at J to 3 bases, leaving 6 bases not matched to a gene. The CDR3 sequence is 16 residues long. In germline, CDR1 is SGHDN, CDR2 FVKESK.